This T cell receptor beta chain was identified in a study of shared clonotypes between healthy human individuals. Overall study: Contributing individuals were a couple of females and three males aged 18 to 49.

In the naive CD8 group, cells lacked CD45RO and were positively selected for CCR7, so terminally differentiated effector memory CD45RA+ cells were left out. The study drew all its donors from Caucasian adults living in Nashville, Tennessee. The assay ran at deep level. Each subset's genomic DNA was split evenly across several immunoSEQ plates. Sequencing was performed with immunoSEQ multiplex PCR; in TCRdb, only in-frame clones are kept and a portion is missing. The table has about 2.1 million clones, 80% to 95% seen once; the top ten hold approximately 1.7%. The length of the CDR3 is 15 residues. Per germline, CDR1 SGHTA and CDR2 FQGNSA. V dropped 5 bases and J dropped 4 bases, with 16 bases sitting between them.

The sequenced sample consisted of naive CD8+ T cells from PBMCs. The gene calls are TRBV7-2 and TRBJ2-3; D is possibly TRBD2 (6 bases). This TCR was recovered from a young man in good health. Some clones in this sample may be carry-over from other donors' samples. The CDR3 loop is CASSGGATIADTQYF. CDR3 bases: TGTGCCAGCAGCGGCGGGGCTACTATCGCAGATACGCAGTATTTT.